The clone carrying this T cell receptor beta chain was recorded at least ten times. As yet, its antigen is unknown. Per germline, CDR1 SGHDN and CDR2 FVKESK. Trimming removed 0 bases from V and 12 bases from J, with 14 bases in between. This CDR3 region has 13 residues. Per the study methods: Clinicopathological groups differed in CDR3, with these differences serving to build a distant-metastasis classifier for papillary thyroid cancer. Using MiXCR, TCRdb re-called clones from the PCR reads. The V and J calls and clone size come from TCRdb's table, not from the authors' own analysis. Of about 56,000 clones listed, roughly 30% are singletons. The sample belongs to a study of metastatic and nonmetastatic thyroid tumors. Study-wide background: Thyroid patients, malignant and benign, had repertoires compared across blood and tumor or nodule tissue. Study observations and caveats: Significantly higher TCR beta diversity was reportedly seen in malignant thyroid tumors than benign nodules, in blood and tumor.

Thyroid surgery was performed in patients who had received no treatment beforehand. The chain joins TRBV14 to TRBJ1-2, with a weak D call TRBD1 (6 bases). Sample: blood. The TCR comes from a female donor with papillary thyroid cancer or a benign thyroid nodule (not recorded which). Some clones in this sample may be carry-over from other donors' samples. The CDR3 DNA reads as TGTGCCAGCAGCCAAGATCTTAGGGGACACCACACCTTC. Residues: CASSQDLRGHHTF.